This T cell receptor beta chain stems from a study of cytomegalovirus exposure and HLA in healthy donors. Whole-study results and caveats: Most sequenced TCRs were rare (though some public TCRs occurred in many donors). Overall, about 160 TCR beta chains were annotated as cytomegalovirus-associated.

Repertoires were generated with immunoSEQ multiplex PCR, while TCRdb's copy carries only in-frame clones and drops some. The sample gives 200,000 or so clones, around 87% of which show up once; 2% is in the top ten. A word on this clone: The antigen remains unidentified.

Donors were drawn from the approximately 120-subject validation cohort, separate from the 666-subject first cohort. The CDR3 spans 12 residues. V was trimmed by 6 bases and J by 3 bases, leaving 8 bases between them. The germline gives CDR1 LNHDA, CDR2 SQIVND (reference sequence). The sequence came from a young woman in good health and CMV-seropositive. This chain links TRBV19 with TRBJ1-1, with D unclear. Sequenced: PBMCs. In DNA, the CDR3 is TGTGCCAGTAGCAAAGCACACACTGAAGCTTTCTTT. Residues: CASSKAHTEAFF.